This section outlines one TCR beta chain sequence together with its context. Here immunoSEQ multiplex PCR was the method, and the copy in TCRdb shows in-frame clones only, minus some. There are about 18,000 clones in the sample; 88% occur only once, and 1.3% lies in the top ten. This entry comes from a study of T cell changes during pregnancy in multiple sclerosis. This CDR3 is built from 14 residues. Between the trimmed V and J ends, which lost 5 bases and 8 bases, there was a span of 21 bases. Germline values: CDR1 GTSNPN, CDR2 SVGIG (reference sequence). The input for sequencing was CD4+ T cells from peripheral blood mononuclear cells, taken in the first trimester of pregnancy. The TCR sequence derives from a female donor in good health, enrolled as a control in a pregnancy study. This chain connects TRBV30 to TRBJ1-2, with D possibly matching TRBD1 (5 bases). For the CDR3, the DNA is TGTGCCTGGGTGACCCCCCTAACAGGAGGGGGCTACACCTTC. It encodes CAWVTPLTGGGYTF. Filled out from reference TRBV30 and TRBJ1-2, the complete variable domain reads SQTIHQWPATLVQPVGSPLSLECTVEGTSNPNLYWYRQAAGRGLQLLFYSVGIGQISSEVPQNLSASRPQDRQFILSSKKLLLSDSGFYLCAWVTPLTGGGYTFGSGTRLTVV.